These T cell receptor beta chains were read from a single sample in a study of CD8 T cells in Susac syndrome. A single record per CDR3 protein comes from TCRdb applying MiXCR to the immunoSEQ multiplex PCR reads. The data show about 250,000 distinct CDR3 sequences, with roughly 95% seen just once and about 0.07% held by the top ten. Sequences were obtained from CD4+ T cells from PBMCs. All receptors derive from a human donor with multiple sclerosis. Both conserved end residues are part of each CDR3. The D gene is left open where the match is weak. The size of a clone is reported for some rows only, either as once, few or many, or as a class for expanded clones.

v_call	clone_size	d_call	j_call	cdr3_nt	cdr3_aa
TRBV18	-	-	TRBJ2-5	TGTGCCAGCTCACCGAAGGCCCTTCAAGAGACCCAGTACTTC	CASSPKALQETQYF
TRBV24-1	-	-	TRBJ2-1	TGTGCCACCAGTGATCCGACAGGGGCCCGGGCGGGGGGTGGTAACGAGCAGTTCTTC	CATSDPTGARAGGGNEQFF
TRBV18	-	TRBD1	TRBJ1-4	TGTGCCAGCTCACCGCAGGGGGCTTTTGGTGAAAAACTGTTTTTT	CASSPQGAFGEKLFF
TRBV29-1	-	-	TRBJ2-5	TGCAGCGCCAATCAGGTGGAGACCCAGTACTTC	CSANQVETQYF
TRBV24-1	-	-	TRBJ1-2	TGTGCCACCAGTGACCCTGACGGTCCTCACTATGGCTACACCTTC	CATSDPDGPHYGYTF
TRBV5-4	-	-	TRBJ2-7	TGTGCCAGCAGCTTGGACATCTACGAGCAGTACTTC	CASSLDIYEQYF
TRBV14	-	TRBD1	TRBJ2-2	TGTGCCAGCAGCCAAGTCCAGAGACAGGGGGCCGCCGGGGAGCTGTTTTTT	CASSQVQRQGAAGELFF
TRBV20-1	once	-	TRBJ2-5	TGCAGTGCTAGAGATCTCGCGGGCCCCCCAGAGACCCAGTACTTC	CSARDLAGPPETQYF
TRBV7-9	-	-	TRBJ1-1	TGTGCCAGCAGCTTAGGGGAGGGGGGTAACACTGAAGCTTTCTTT	CASSLGEGGNTEAFF
TRBV2	-	-	TRBJ2-1	TGTGCCAGCAGTTTGCATGGTTCGAATGAGCAGTTCTTC	CASSLHGSNEQFF
TRBV11-2	-	TRBD1	TRBJ2-5	TGTGCCAGCAGCCCGGGACAGCCGGGGACCCAGTACTTC	CASSPGQPGTQYF
TRBV9	few	-	TRBJ1-2	TGTGCCAGCAGCGCCGCAGGGGTCCTTAACTATGGCTACACCTTC	CASSAAGVLNYGYTF
TRBV5-1	-	-	TRBJ2-3	TGCGCCAGCAGCTTGATAGGGGGAGAAAACACAGATACGCAGTATTTT	CASSLIGGENTDTQYF
TRBV5-4	-	-	TRBJ2-5	TGTGCCAGCAGCTTTGGGGGGCGAGAGACCCAGTACTTC	CASSFGGRETQYF
TRBV18	-	-	TRBJ1-5	TGTGCCAGCTCACCAATTTCGGCTTATAGCAATCAGCCCCAGCATTTT	CASSPISAYSNQPQHF
TRBV12-3/TRBV12-4	once	TRBD1	TRBJ1-5	TGTGCCAGCAGTCCCCCCCCGACAGGGAATCAGCCCCAGCATTTT	CASSPPPTGNQPQHF